This T cell receptor beta chain originates from a study of vaccination effects on CD4 cells after COVID-19. Study information: A couple of convalescent donors provided samples 16 days and one week before vaccination.

The CDR3 has 16 residues. CDR1 is ENHRY and CDR2 is SYGVKD in the germline V gene. The germline V and J ends were trimmed by 10 bases and 8 bases, with 27 bases remaining between them. Assay: immunoSEQ multiplex PCR; the TCRdb copy retains only in-frame clones and omits some. The sample consists of 30,000 to 40,000 clones, over 60% of them appearing once. About this clone itself: Its antigen is undetermined.

Study-wide results and caveats: Predominantly, the post-vaccine spike-reactive clones of convalescents comprised new vaccine-induced clones. Convalescent patients were scarce in the study, and it lacked early post-infection timepoints.

ViraFEST assay sequencing came after antigen-specific CD4+ T cells were expanded with viral peptide pools. Subsequent to about 10 days of culture, CD4+ T cells were isolated. The person's infection with SARS-CoV-2, confirmed by PCR, took place between March and December 2020. Half-medium exchanges with IL-2 medium took place on days 3 and 7. The receptor's source is a human donor who had a prior SARS-CoV-2 infection. The starting material was CD4+ T cells from PBMCs cultured with a peptide pool, obtained before COVID-19 vaccination. The chain employs TRBV10-3 and TRBJ2-1; tentatively, D is TRBD2 (5 bases). The DNA of the CDR3 is TGTGCCACCGAGCAACCGGCTGCGGGTATGTGGCATGAGCAGTTCTTC. This gives the protein CATEQPAAGMWHEQFF.